Each of the 2 T cell receptor delta chains below was sequenced from the same sample in a study of Vδ1+ human thymocytes. General study findings and limits: Thymic TRG and TRD repertoires appeared highly polyclonal.

Their cognate antigens are unknown. Extracted RNA was reverse transcribed into cDNA. Multiplex PCR used pooled V-gene forward primers and a constant-region reverse primer to amplify CDR3s. TCRdb reanalysed the multiplex PCR reads via CATT. The sample lists some 23,000 delta-chain clones, less than 30% occurring once. The specimen was Vdelta1+ gamma-delta thymocytes from the thymus. Sample subset: FACS-sorted CD3+ TCRalphabeta- TCRVdelta1+ TCRVdelta2- thymocytes. The receptors here all came from a boy younger than two who had congenital heart surgery.

The chain links TRDV1 to TRDJ1, with D possibly matching TRDD3 (6 bases). From germline, CDR1 is TSWWSYY and CDR2 QGS. The CDR3 is 18 amino acids. Trimming removed 0 bases from V and 0 bases from J, with 17 bases in between. The CDR3 nucleotides are TGTGCTCTTGGGGAACTGGTAGGGGATGACTACTACACCGATAAACTCATCTTT. Translated: CALGELVGDDYYTDKLIF.

This clone was seen a handful of times. V gene TRDV1 combines with J gene TRDJ1, with D perhaps being TRDD2 or TRDD3 (6 bases each). Germline CDR1 reads TSWWSYY; CDR2 reads QGS. V lost 0 bases and J lost 7, with 27 bases in between. The CDR3 is 19 amino acids. The CDR3 reads CALGELHPSQFGVGGKLIF. The CDR3 DNA sequence: TGTGCTCTTGGGGAACTCCACCCTTCCCAATTCGGCGTGGGGGGTAAACTCATCTTT.